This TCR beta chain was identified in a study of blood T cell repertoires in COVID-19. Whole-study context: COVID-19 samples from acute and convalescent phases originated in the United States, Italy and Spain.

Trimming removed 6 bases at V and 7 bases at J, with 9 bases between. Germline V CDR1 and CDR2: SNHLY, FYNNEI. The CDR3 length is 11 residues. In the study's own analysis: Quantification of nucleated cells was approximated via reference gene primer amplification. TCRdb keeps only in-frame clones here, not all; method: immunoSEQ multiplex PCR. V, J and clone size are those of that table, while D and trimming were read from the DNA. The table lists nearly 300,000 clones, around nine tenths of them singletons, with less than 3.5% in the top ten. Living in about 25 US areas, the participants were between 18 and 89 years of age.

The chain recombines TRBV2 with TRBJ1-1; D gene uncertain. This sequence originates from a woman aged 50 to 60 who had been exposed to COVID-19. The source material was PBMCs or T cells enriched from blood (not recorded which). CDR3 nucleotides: TGTGCCAGCAGGGGTTGGAGTGAAGCTTTCTTT. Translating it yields CASRGWSEAFF. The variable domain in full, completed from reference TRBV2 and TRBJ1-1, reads EPEVTQTPSHQVTQMGQEVILRCVPISNHLYFYWYRQILGQKVEFLVSFYNNEISEKSEIFDDQFSVERPDGSNFTLKIRSTKLEDSAMYFCASRGWSEAFFGQGTRLTVV.